This TCR beta chain derives from a study of metastatic and nonmetastatic thyroid tumors. At the level of the study: Blood and tumor or nodule tissue repertoires from malignant and benign thyroid patients were compared.

All patients were untreated before thyroid surgery. This clone came up many times. With MiXCR, TCRdb called clones anew from the PCR reads. The sample holds some 69,000 clones; more than 13% are singletons and the top ten take 6.5%. The sequenced sample consisted of blood. The clonotype was recovered from a male donor with papillary thyroid cancer or a benign thyroid nodule (not recorded which). Some clones in this sample may be carry-over from other donors' samples.

CDR3 protein: CASSLEGASYEQYV. The DNA for the CDR3 is TGCGCCAGCAGCTTGGAGGGGGCTTCCTACGAGCAGTACGTC. The rearrangement uses TRBV5-1 and TRBJ2-7; 7 positions agree with TRBD1. V lost 0 bases and J lost 1; bases outside the gene matches: 1. The CDR3 runs to 14 residues. Germline lookup yields CDR1 SGHRS and CDR2 YFSETQ.